This record concerns one TCR beta chain sequence. V was clipped by 0 bases and J by 9 bases, with 12 bases between them. Germline V gene data show CDR1 as LNHNV and CDR2 as YYDKDF (reference sequence). The CDR3 is made up of 15 amino acids. The data originate from a study of blood T cell repertoires in COVID-19. The repertoire was sequenced with immunoSEQ multiplex PCR; TCRdb's copy has only in-frame clones and lacks some. Of more than 200,000 clones in the sample, 80% to 90% were seen once. The specimen was peripheral blood. The sequence was collected from a woman aged 80 or over with COVID-19, enrolled during active disease. This rearrangement joins TRBV15 to TRBJ1-6; D perhaps matches TRBD1 (5 bases). The CDR3 DNA sequence: TGTGCCACCAGCAGAGACAGGGCAAACAGTTCACCCCTCCACTTT. It translates to CATSRDRANSSPLHF.